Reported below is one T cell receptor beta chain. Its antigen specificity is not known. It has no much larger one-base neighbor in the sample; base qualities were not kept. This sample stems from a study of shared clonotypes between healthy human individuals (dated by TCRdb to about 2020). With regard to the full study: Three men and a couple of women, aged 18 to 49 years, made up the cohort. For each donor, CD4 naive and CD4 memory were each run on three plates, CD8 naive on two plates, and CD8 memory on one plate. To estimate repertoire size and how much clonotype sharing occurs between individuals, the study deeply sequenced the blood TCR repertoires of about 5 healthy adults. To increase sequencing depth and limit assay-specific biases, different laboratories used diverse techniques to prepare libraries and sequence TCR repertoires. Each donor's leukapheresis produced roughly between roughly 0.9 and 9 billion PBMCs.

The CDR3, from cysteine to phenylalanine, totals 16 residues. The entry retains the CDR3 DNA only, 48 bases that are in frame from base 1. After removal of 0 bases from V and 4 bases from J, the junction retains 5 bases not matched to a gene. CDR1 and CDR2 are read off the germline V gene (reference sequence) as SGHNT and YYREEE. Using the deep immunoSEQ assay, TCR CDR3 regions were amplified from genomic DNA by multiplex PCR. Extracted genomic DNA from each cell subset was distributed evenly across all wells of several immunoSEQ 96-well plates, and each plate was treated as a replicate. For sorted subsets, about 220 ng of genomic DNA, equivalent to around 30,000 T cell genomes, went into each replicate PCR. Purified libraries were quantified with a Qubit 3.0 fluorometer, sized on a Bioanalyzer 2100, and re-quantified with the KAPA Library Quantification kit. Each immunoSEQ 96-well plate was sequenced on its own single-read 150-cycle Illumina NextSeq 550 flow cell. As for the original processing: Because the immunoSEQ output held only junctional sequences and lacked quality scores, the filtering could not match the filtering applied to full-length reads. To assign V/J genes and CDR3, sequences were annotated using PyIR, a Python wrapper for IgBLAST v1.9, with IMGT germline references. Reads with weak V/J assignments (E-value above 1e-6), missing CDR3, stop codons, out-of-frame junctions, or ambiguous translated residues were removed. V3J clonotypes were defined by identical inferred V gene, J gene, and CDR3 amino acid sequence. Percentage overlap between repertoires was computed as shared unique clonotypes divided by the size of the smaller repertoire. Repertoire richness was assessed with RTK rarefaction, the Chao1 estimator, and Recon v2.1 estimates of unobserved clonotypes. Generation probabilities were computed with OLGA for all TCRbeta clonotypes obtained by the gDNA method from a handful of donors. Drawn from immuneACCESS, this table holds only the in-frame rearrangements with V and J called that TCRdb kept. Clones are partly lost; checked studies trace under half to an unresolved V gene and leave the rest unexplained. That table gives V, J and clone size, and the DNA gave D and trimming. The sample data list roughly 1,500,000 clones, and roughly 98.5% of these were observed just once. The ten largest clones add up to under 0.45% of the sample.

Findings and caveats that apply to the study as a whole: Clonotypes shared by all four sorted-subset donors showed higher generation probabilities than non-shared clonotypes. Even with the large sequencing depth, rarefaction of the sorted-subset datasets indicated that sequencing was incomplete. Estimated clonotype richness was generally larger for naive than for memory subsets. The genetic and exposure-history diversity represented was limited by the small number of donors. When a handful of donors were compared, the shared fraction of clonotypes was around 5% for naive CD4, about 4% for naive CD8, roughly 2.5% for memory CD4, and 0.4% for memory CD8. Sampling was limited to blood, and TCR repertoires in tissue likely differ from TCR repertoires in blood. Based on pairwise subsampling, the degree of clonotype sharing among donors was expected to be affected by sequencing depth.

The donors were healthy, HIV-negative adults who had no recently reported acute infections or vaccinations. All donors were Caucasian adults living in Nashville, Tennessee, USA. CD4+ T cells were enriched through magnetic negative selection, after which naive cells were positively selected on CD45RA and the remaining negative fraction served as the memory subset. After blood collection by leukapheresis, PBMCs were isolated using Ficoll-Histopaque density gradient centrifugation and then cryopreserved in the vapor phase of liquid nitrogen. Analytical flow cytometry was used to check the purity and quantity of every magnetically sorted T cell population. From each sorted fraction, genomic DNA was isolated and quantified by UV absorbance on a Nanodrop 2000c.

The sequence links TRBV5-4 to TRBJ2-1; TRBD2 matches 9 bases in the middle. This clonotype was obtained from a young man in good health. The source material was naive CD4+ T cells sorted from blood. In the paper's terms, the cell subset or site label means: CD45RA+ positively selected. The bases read TGTGCCAGCAGCTTGGGGGTGACTAGCGGTTACAATGAGCAGTTCTTC. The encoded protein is CASSLGVTSGYNEQFF.